Following are 29 T cell receptor beta chains from one sample sequenced in a study of shared clonotypes between healthy human individuals. Assay used: immunoSEQ multiplex PCR; TCRdb lists only in-frame clones, some missing. The sample lists 760,000 or so clones, approximately 96% seen once, with less than 0.25% in the top ten. The naive CD8 subset, CD45RO-negative cells positively selected for CCR7, excluded terminally differentiated effector memory CD45RA+ cells. Input material: naive CD8+ T cells sorted from blood. The receptors stem from a man aged 30-40 years in good health.

The chain uses TRBV25-1 and TRBJ1-2; 7 nucleotides match TRBD1. The V gene's germline CDR1 is MGHDK and CDR2 SYGVNS. The CDR3 spans 14 residues. Trimming cost V 0 bases and J 4 bases; bases outside gene matches: 2. This CDR3 reads CASSEYDRAYGYTF. In nucleotides, the CDR3 is TGTGCCAGCAGTGAATACGACAGGGCCTATGGCTACACCTTC.

J is TRBJ1-1 and V is TRBV5-4, with D hard to call. Deletions cut 2 bases from V and 0 bases from J, with 5 bases between. From germline, CDR1 is SGHNT and CDR2 YYREEE (reference sequence). The CDR3 runs to 13 residues. The CDR3 DNA sequence: TGTGCCAGCAGCTTCCTATTGAACACTGAAGCTTTCTTT. As protein: CASSFLLNTEAFF.

CDR3 nucleotides: TGTGCCAGCAGCTTAGCAGGGGCTTGGACTGAAGCTTTCTTT. This sequence encodes CASSLAGAWTEAFF. The V gene is TRBV11-2, the J gene TRBJ1-1; D may be TRBD1 (6 bases). CDR3 length: 14 residues. Trimming took off 1 base at V and 5 bases at J, with 11 bases between the two ends. Germline V gene lookup returns CDR1 SGHAT and CDR2 FQNNGV.

The rearrangement uses TRBV4-1 and TRBJ1-1; 7 positions match TRBD1. The length of the CDR3 is 15 residues. CDR1 MGHRA and CDR2 YSYEKL come from the germline V gene. The ends lost 0 bases at V and 3 bases at J; junction bases unmatched: 4. CDR3 residues: CASSQDAGGDTEAFF. For the CDR3, the DNA is TGCGCCAGCAGCCAAGATGCAGGGGGGGACACTGAAGCTTTCTTT.

This chain connects TRBV11-2 to TRBJ1-2, with no clear D. CDR1 and CDR2 from the germline V gene are SGHAT and FQNNGV. With 0 bases removed from V and 4 bases from J, the gap between germline ends came to 3 bases. The CDR3 extends over 12 amino acids. CDR3 nucleotide sequence: TGTGCCAGCAGCTTAGACGGCTATGGCTACACCTTC. This translates into CASSLDGYGYTF.

The chain carries TRBV29-1 and TRBJ2-7, with D unclear. The CDR3 is 13 residues long. Trimming pared 4 bases from V and 1 base from J, leaving 11 bases between. Germline CDR1 SQVTM, CDR2 ANQGSEA. CDR3 protein: CSVGGPESYEQYF. The DNA for the CDR3 is TGCAGCGTTGGGGGTCCTGAATCCTACGAGCAGTACTTC.

The DNA for the CDR3 is TGTGCCAGCAGCTCTTTAGCGGCCGGGGAGCTGTTTTTT. Its protein is CASSSLAAGELFF. The chain joins TRBV5-6 to TRBJ2-2; D possibly corresponds to TRBD2 (6 bases). V lost 3 bases and J 6 bases, leaving 9 bases between the germline ends. CDR1 and CDR2 (germline): SGHDT, YYEEEE. CDR3 length: 13 residues.

The J gene is TRBJ2-1, the V gene TRBV4-1; tentatively, D is TRBD2 (5 bases). The germline V and J ends were trimmed by 3 bases and 7 bases, with 16 bases remaining between them. CDR3 length: 15 residues. CDR1 is MGHRA and CDR2 is YSYEKL in the germline V gene. This chain's CDR3 is CASSHRLIGFNEQFF. Here the CDR3 DNA reads TGCGCCAGCAGCCACCGACTAATTGGCTTTAATGAGCAGTTCTTC.

This chain uses TRBV28 with TRBJ2-7; no firm D call. The V gene lost 6 bases and the J gene lost 2 bases, with 29 bases spanning the gap. The CDR3 runs 19 residues. The germline CDR1 and CDR2 sequences are MDHEN and SYDVKM. CDR3 coding DNA: TGTGCCAGCAGGTCCACCACTTATGGGCGAGACTCCAGGCCCTACGAGCAGTACTTC. Its protein product is CASRSTTYGRDSRPYEQYF.

This clone came up once. The chain joins TRBV5-6 to TRBJ2-7, with D tentatively TRBD1 or TRBD2 (5 bases each). Germline CDR1 reads SGHDT; CDR2 reads YYEEEE. The ends were cut back, 4 bases at V and 2 bases at J, with 22 bases in the middle. This CDR3 region has 17 residues. CDR3 coding DNA: TGTGCCAGCAGCCCACCGGGGTCAGGGCTAAACCCCTACGAGCAGTACTTC. This encodes CASSPPGSGLNPYEQYF.

The rearrangement joins TRBV9 to TRBJ2-7, with 7 bases matching TRBD2. The CDR3 is made up of 15 amino acids. The V gene end was trimmed by 4 bases and the J gene end by 0 bases; junction bases not matched to a gene: 7. Germline V CDR1 and CDR2: SGDLS, YYNGEE. The DNA of the CDR3 is TGTGCCAGCAGCCCCGAGGGCGGGAGCTCCTACGAGCAGTACTTC. Amino acids: CASSPEGGSSYEQYF.

The chain carries TRBV5-1 and TRBJ1-4; D may be TRBD1 (5 bases). CDR3 length: 14 residues. V shed 3 bases and J shed 6 bases, with 12 bases lying between them. Germline V gene lookup returns CDR1 SGHRS and CDR2 YFSETQ. The CDR3 spells CASSSGRTDEKLFF. As DNA, the CDR3 is TGCGCCAGCAGCTCGGGACGAACGGATGAAAAACTGTTTTTT.

This chain uses TRBV29-1 with TRBJ2-7; perhaps TRBD2 as D (5 bases). Germline-derived CDR1 and CDR2 are SQVTM and ANQGSEA. V lost 4 bases and J 0 bases, leaving 10 bases between the germline ends. CDR3 length equals 13 residues. Written as DNA, the CDR3 is TGCAGCGTTGTGGAGGAGCCCTCCTACGAGCAGTACTTC. Protein product: CSVVEEPSYEQYF.

J is TRBJ2-1 and V is TRBV7-6, with 13 bases fitting TRBD2. Germline values: CDR1 SGHVS, CDR2 FNYEAQ. With V trimmed by 2 bases and J by 10 bases, 5 bases remained unmatched. This CDR3 has 15 amino acids. The chain's CDR3 is CASSLWTSGSSEQFF. In DNA, the CDR3 is TGTGCCAGCAGCTTATGGACTAGCGGGAGTAGCGAGCAGTTCTTC.

The chain joins TRBV27 to TRBJ2-3, with 7 bases aligning to TRBD2. V shed 4 bases, J shed 7 bases, and the junction held 8 bases outside the gene matches. Looked up from germline, CDR1 is MNHEY and CDR2 is SMNVEV (reference sequence). The CDR3 loop spans 14 amino acids. The CDR3 loop is CASSSRTSAYTQYF. DNA for the CDR3: TGTGCCAGCAGTTCGCGGACTAGTGCCTATACGCAGTATTTT.

The rearrangement links TRBV27 to TRBJ2-7, with TRBD2 matching 9 bases. Germline-derived CDR1 and CDR2 are MNHEY and SMNVEV (reference sequence). Trimming took 6 bases from V and 1 from J; bases not matched to a gene: 7. There are 15 residues in the CDR3. CDR3 in amino acids: CASSARGGGSYEQYF. As DNA, the CDR3 is TGTGCCAGCAGCGCCCGCGGGGGGGGGTCCTACGAGCAGTACTTC.

In DNA form, the CDR3 reads TGTGCCAGCAGTTTACGGTCAGGGGCCACTGAAGCTTTCTTT. Residues: CASSLRSGATEAFF. V gene TRBV28 combines with J gene TRBJ1-1, with D perhaps TRBD1 (6 bases). Germline V lookup: CDR1 MDHEN, CDR2 SYDVKM. The CDR3 contains 14 residues. V was cut by 2 bases and J by 4 bases, with 11 bases left in between.

V usage is TRBV27 and J usage is TRBJ1-1, with D perhaps matching TRBD1 (5 bases). Germline lookup yields CDR1 MNHEY and CDR2 SMNVEV (reference sequence). V lost 3 bases and J lost 7, with 12 bases in between. The CDR3 consists of 13 residues. The CDR3 reads CASSLYGGGEAFF. In nucleotides, the CDR3 is TGTGCCAGCAGTTTGTACGGGGGTGGTGAAGCTTTCTTT.

The chain employs TRBV4-3 and TRBJ2-1, with TRBD2 identical over 9 bases. The CDR3 totals 16 residues. Germline V gene lookup returns CDR1 LGHNA and CDR2 YSLEER. Germline trimming cut 3 bases from V and 0 bases from J; bases unmatched to any gene: 3. The CDR3 here is CASSHRTSDSYNEQFF. DNA of the CDR3: TGCGCCAGCAGCCACCGGACTAGCGACTCCTACAATGAGCAGTTCTTC.

The chain carries TRBV18 and TRBJ2-3; TRBD2 aligns across 7 bases. Germline V gene data show CDR1 as KGHSH and CDR2 as LQKENI. The junction had 6 bases not matched to a gene; V was cut back by 3 bases and J by 3 bases. The CDR3 spans 15 residues. CDR3 nucleotide sequence: TGTGCCAGCTCACCGGGGGGGGTGAGGACAGATACGCAGTATTTT. This gives the protein CASSPGGVRTDTQYF.

The rearrangement links TRBV6-6 to TRBJ1-5; D is unresolved. The CDR3 has 13 residues. Deletions cut 4 bases from V and 7 bases from J, with 11 bases between. Looked up from germline, CDR1 is MNHNY and CDR2 is SVGAGI (reference sequence). The CDR3 DNA sequence: TGTGCCAGCAGTTCGAACAGCGCACAGCCCCAGCATTTT. Residues: CASSSNSAQPQHF.

The J gene is TRBJ2-3, the V gene TRBV5-5, with 7 bases lining up with TRBD2. Germline V lookup: CDR1 SGHKS, CDR2 YYEKEE (reference sequence). The CDR3 has 16 amino acids. With 0 bases clipped from V and 1 base from J, the junction kept 5 bases outside the gene matches. CDR3 protein: CASSLVGEGRTDTQYF. As DNA, the CDR3 is TGTGCCAGCAGCTTGGTTGGGGAGGGGCGCACAGATACGCAGTATTTT.

The chain joins TRBV4-3 to TRBJ2-1; 10 bases are a match to TRBD2. Per the germline V gene, CDR1 is LGHNA and CDR2 is YSLEER. Unmatched junction bases numbered 7, after V lost 0 bases and J lost 2 bases. The CDR3 has 18 amino acids. The CDR3 here is CASSQDRATSGAYNEQFF. The CDR3 DNA follows: TGCGCCAGCAGCCAAGATAGAGCAACTAGCGGGGCCTACAATGAGCAGTTCTTC.

The chain employs TRBV11-2 and TRBJ1-1, with a weak D call TRBD1 (5 bases). Trimming took off 1 base at V and 0 bases at J, with 12 bases between the two ends. This CDR3 is built from 16 residues. The germline V gene has CDR1 SGHAT and CDR2 FQNNGV. The CDR3 nucleotides are TGTGCCAGCAGCTTAGGACCGGGGGGGATGAACACTGAAGCTTTCTTT. It specifies CASSLGPGGMNTEAFF.

The V gene is TRBV5-1, the J gene TRBJ2-7; D gene unclear. The germline V and J ends were trimmed by 0 bases and 1 base, with 11 bases remaining between them. The CDR3 covers 15 residues. Germline loops: CDR1 SGHRS, CDR2 YFSETQ. CDR3 protein: CASSLGLAFSYEQYF. The CDR3 DNA reads as TGCGCCAGCAGCTTGGGATTAGCATTTTCCTACGAGCAGTACTTC.

The chain joins TRBV5-6 to TRBJ2-3, with D maybe TRBD2 (6 bases). This CDR3 is 15 amino acids long. Germline CDR1 SGHDT, CDR2 YYEEEE. Trimming removed 0 bases at V and 0 bases at J, with 8 bases between. DNA for the CDR3: TGTGCCAGCAGCTTGGAGGGGACTAGCACAGATACGCAGTATTTT. It codes for CASSLEGTSTDTQYF.

V usage is TRBV29-1 and J usage is TRBJ2-1, with D possibly being TRBD1 or TRBD2 (5 bases each). The CDR3 is 13 amino acids. Between the trimmed V and J ends, which lost 5 bases and 5 bases, there was a span of 13 bases. The germline V gene encodes CDR1 SQVTM and CDR2 ANQGSEA. This chain's CDR3 is CSVRDGLNNEQFF. The CDR3 region has the DNA TGCAGCGTTCGGGACGGACTTAACAATGAGCAGTTCTTC.

The V and J genes are TRBV11-2 and TRBJ2-7, with D hard to call. Germline V gives CDR1 SGHAT, CDR2 FQNNGV. CDR3 size: 13 residues. Trimming took off 5 bases at V and 4 bases at J, with 12 bases between the two ends. The DNA for the CDR3 is TGTGCCAGCAGCCTCGCAGCAGAATACGAGCAGTACTTC. Translation gives CASSLAAEYEQYF.

The genes are TRBV27 and TRBJ1-2; maybe TRBD1 (5 bases). CDR3 length: 16 residues. V was cut by 6 bases and J by 0 bases, with 17 bases left in between. Germline assignment: CDR1 MNHEY and CDR2 SMNVEV (reference sequence). As DNA, the CDR3 is TGTGCCAGCAGCCCACCCCAGGGCACCACTAACTATGGCTACACCTTC. This gives the protein CASSPPQGTTNYGYTF.